The 30 T cell receptor beta chains given below trace back to one sample, sequenced in a study of blood T cell repertoires in COVID-19. Sequencing was performed with immunoSEQ multiplex PCR; in TCRdb, only in-frame clones are kept and a portion is missing. The sample carries around 250,000 clones, roughly 85% recorded once. The sample was peripheral blood. All receptors come from a man in his forties or fifties with active or convalescent COVID-19.

The chain is built from TRBV28 and TRBJ2-7; possibly TRBD1 for D (6 bases). The CDR3 has 13 amino acids. Trimming removed 3 bases at V and 3 bases at J, with 9 bases between. Per germline, CDR1 MDHEN and CDR2 SYDVKM. This chain's CDR3 is CASSLVRGYEQYF. The CDR3 DNA is TGTGCCAGCAGTTTGGTCAGGGGCTACGAGCAGTACTTC.

V and J are TRBV30 and TRBJ2-7, with a possible D match to TRBD1 (5 bases). CDR3 length: 13 amino acids. V lost 0 bases and J 4 bases, leaving 10 bases between the germline ends. The V gene's germline CDR1 is GTSNPN and CDR2 SVGIG (reference sequence). CDR3 DNA sequence: TGTGCCTGGAGTGTGGGGCAGGGTTACGAGCAGTACTTC. Amino acids: CAWSVGQGYEQYF.

The chain has TRBV19 and TRBJ2-1; TRBD1 agrees at 10 bases. CDR1 and CDR2 (germline): LNHDA, SQIVND (reference sequence). The V and J ends lost 2 bases and 8 bases, in that order; junction bases with no gene match: 12. CDR3 length: 17 amino acids. The CDR3 protein is CASSIWGRGTGDDEQFF. CDR3 sequence (DNA): TGTGCCAGTAGTATATGGGGGCGGGGGACAGGGGACGATGAGCAGTTCTTC.

This chain links TRBV19 with TRBJ1-2; D is possibly TRBD1 (6 bases). Trimming stripped 1 base from V and 4 bases from J, with 13 bases between. This CDR3 is 15 amino acids long. Looked up from germline, CDR1 is LNHDA and CDR2 is SQIVND (reference sequence). The CDR3 DNA reads as TGTGCCAGTAGTATAGGCAGGGGACCTCCCTATGGCTACACCTTC. This gives the protein CASSIGRGPPYGYTF.

Only a few counts were recorded for this clone. This same CDR3 is encoded by further DNA sequences in the sample. The chain has TRBV18 and TRBJ1-5; D is ambiguous. With 2 bases removed from V and 0 bases from J, the gap between germline ends came to 5 bases. The CDR3 length is 14 residues. Germline CDR1 KGHSH, CDR2 LQKENI. The CDR3 loop reads CASSPADSNQPQHF. The CDR3 DNA sequence: TGTGCCAGCTCACCAGCAGATAGCAATCAGCCCCAGCATTTT.

The genes are TRBV7-8 and TRBJ1-1, with 9 bases identical to TRBD1. Germline CDR1 and CDR2: SGHVS and FQNEAQ. V was clipped by 4 bases and J by 3 bases; unmatched bases: 12. The CDR3 is 17 residues long. The CDR3 reads CASSSIRGTGRYTEAFF. DNA of the CDR3: TGTGCCAGCAGCTCCATTAGGGGGACAGGGAGATACACTGAAGCTTTCTTT.

The CDR3 region is CASSSQGGYAYGYTF. CDR3 DNA: TGTGCCAGCAGCTCCCAGGGGGGCTACGCCTATGGCTACACCTTC. This chain uses TRBV5-4 with TRBJ1-2; 7 positions match TRBD1. The CDR3 is 15 residues long. Germline assignment: CDR1 SGHNT and CDR2 YYREEE (reference sequence). V shed 3 bases and J 4 bases; nucleotides not matched to a gene: 9.

In its sample, this clone was seen once. This chain joins TRBV20-1 and TRBJ2-1; 10 bases are a match to TRBD2. Trimming cost V 3 bases and J 4 bases; bases outside gene matches: 12. From germline, CDR1 is DFQATT and CDR2 SNEGSKA (reference sequence). The CDR3 spans 17 residues. The CDR3 DNA follows: TGCAGTGCTAGTTCGCTAGCGGGAGCCGGAACTTACAATGAGCAGTTCTTC. Amino acid sequence: CSASSLAGAGTYNEQFF.

The genes are TRBV6-6 and TRBJ1-5, with D perhaps TRBD1 (6 bases). Trimming took off 10 bases at V and 2 bases at J, with 21 bases between the two ends. CDR3 length equals 16 residues. Germline V CDR1 and CDR2: MNHNY, SVGAGI (reference sequence). CDR3 DNA sequence: TGTGCCACCGCCGACTTACAGGGTCAGGGCAATCAGCCCCAGCATTTT. It codes for CATADLQGQGNQPQHF.

The chain is built from TRBV11-2 and TRBJ2-1; D unclear. The CDR3 is made up of 16 amino acids. Trimming took off 3 bases at V and 0 bases at J, with 12 bases between the two ends. Germline CDR1 is SGHAT and CDR2 is FQNNGV. The CDR3 spells CASSLTGSRSYNEQFF. In DNA form, the CDR3 reads TGTGCCAGCAGCTTGACTGGGTCCCGCTCCTACAATGAGCAGTTCTTC.

This clone came up a few times. The chain employs TRBV24-1 and TRBJ2-1; the D gene is possibly TRBD2 (6 bases). Germline loops: CDR1 KGHDR, CDR2 SFDVKD. CDR3 length equals 13 residues. The V end lost 7 bases, the J end lost 5 bases, and 11 bases lay between the germline ends. The CDR3 region has the DNA TGTGCCACCAGAGCGGGTGGAGACAATGAGCAGTTCTTC. This encodes CATRAGGDNEQFF.

CDR3 in DNA: TGTGCCAGCGGGGACAGAAGCTCCTATAATTCACCCCTCCACTTT. Translating gives CASGDRSSYNSPLHF. V usage is TRBV6-5 and J usage is TRBJ1-6; the match to TRBD1 covers 7 bases. CDR3 length: 15 residues. Germline trimming cut 8 bases from V and 0 bases from J; bases unmatched to any gene: 4. Germline CDR1 and CDR2: MNHEY and SVGAGI.

The V and J genes are TRBV2 and TRBJ1-1, with 7 bases aligning to TRBD1. CDR1 is SNHLY and CDR2 is FYNNEI in the germline V gene. The V and J ends lost 8 bases and 7 bases, in that order; junction bases with no gene match: 10. This CDR3 is 13 amino acids long. Here the CDR3 DNA reads TGTGCCAGCCTACGGGACAGCGAATTTGAAGCTTTCTTT. Amino acid sequence: CASLRDSEFEAFF. Filled out from reference TRBV2 and TRBJ1-1, the complete variable domain reads EPEVTQTPSHQVTQMGQEVILRCVPISNHLYFYWYRQILGQKVEFLVSFYNNEISEKSEIFDDQFSVERPDGSNFTLKIRSTKLEDSAMYFCASLRDSEFEAFFGQGTRLTVV.

This clone is large (0.1 to 1%). The chain couples TRBV7-8 to TRBJ2-7, with 7 bases aligning to TRBD2. V lost 4 bases to trimming and J lost 4 bases; unmatched junction nucleotides: 7. The CDR3 is 14 amino acids. Per germline, CDR1 SGHVS and CDR2 FQNEAQ. In nucleotides, the CDR3 is TGTGCCAGCAGCTCCCGGGGAGGGGCGTACGAGCAGTACTTC. This gives the protein CASSSRGGAYEQYF.

This chain uses TRBV12-5 with TRBJ2-1, with TRBD2 matching over 9 bases. The V gene's germline CDR1 is LGHNT and CDR2 FRNRAP. CDR3 length equals 17 residues. V shed 4 bases, J shed 3 bases, and the junction held 10 bases outside the gene matches. CDR3 coding DNA: TGTGCTAGTGGTTCCCGTAGCGGGAGATCTAACTACAATGAGCAGTTCTTC. Its protein is CASGSRSGRSNYNEQFF. Full variable domain (outside the CDR3, taken from reference TRBV12-5 and TRBJ2-1): DARVTQTPRHKVTEMGQEVTMRCQPILGHNTVFWYRQTMMQGLELLAYFRNRAPLDDSGMPKDRFSAEMPDATLATLKIQPSEPRDSAVYFCASGSRSGRSNYNEQFFGPGTRLTVL.

The chain couples TRBV5-5 to TRBJ2-6, with 7 bases identical to TRBD1. The CDR3 has 16 residues. Germline-derived CDR1 and CDR2 are SGHKS and YYEKEE (reference sequence). The ends lost 4 bases at V and 1 base at J; junction bases unmatched: 5. CDR3 coding DNA: TGTGCCAGCAGCCTCCCGACAGGGTCTGGGGCCAACGTCCTGACTTTC. Translated: CASSLPTGSGANVLTF.

The rearrangement joins TRBV6-4 to TRBJ2-1; TRBD2 might be the D (5 bases). V was pared by 7 bases and J by 4 bases, with 17 bases between. Per germline, CDR1 MRHNA and CDR2 SNTAGT. The CDR3 covers 15 residues. In DNA, the CDR3 is TGTGCCAGCATCAGGCGCGTACGGACTTACAATGAGCAGTTCTTC. It specifies CASIRRVRTYNEQFF.

V usage is TRBV30 and J usage is TRBJ2-3; 11 bases are shared with TRBD2. The CDR3 is 16 residues long. J lost 2 bases, V lost 3 bases, and 7 bases had no gene match. Germline V lookup: CDR1 GTSNPN, CDR2 SVGIG (reference sequence). CDR3 in amino acids: CAWSWGTSGYTDTQYF. CDR3 nucleotide sequence: TGTGCCTGGAGCTGGGGGACTAGCGGTTACACAGATACGCAGTATTTT.

V gene TRBV18 combines with J gene TRBJ2-7; TRBD1 matches 7 bases. The CDR3 totals 14 residues. Germline CDR1 is KGHSH and CDR2 is LQKENI. The V gene end was trimmed by 2 bases and the J gene end by 0 bases; junction bases not matched to a gene: 1. CDR3 residues: CASSPGQDSYEQYF. CDR3 nucleotide sequence: TGTGCCAGCTCACCAGGACAGGACTCCTACGAGCAGTACTTC.

V and J are TRBV4-2 and TRBJ2-2, with 7 bases fitting TRBD1. V lost 4 bases to trimming and J lost 6 bases; unmatched junction nucleotides: 8. This CDR3 comprises 15 residues. Germline loops: CDR1 LGHNA, CDR2 YNFKEQ. The CDR3: CASSPEGASSGELFF. CDR3 nucleotides: TGTGCCAGCAGCCCAGAGGGGGCTAGCTCCGGGGAGCTGTTTTTT.

This chain connects TRBV28 to TRBJ1-5, with 9 bases that match TRBD1. After removal of 11 bases from V and 1 base from J, the junction contained 15 bases not matched to a gene. Germline lookup yields CDR1 MDHEN and CDR2 SYDVKM. This CDR3 is 17 amino acids long. The CDR3 here is CAAFPGQGVGSNQPQHF. The CDR3 DNA reads TGTGCCGCCTTTCCGGGACAGGGTGTTGGGAGCAATCAGCCCCAGCATTTT.

This sequence joins TRBV29-1 and TRBJ1-2; D is undetermined. The germline V gene encodes CDR1 SQVTM and CDR2 ANQGSEA. Trimming shortened V by 5 bases and J by 6 bases, and 16 bases separated the two germline ends. The CDR3 consists of 13 residues. Here the CDR3 reads CSVIGGQADGYTF. CDR3 bases: TGCAGCGTTATTGGAGGGCAGGCGGATGGCTACACCTTC. The full variable domain, its missing parts supplied by reference TRBV29-1 and TRBJ1-2, is SAVISQKPSRDICQRGTSLTIQCQVDSQVTMMFWYRQQPGQSLTLIATANQGSEATYESGFVIDKFPISRPNLTFSTLTVSNMSPEDSSIYLCSVIGGQADGYTFGSGTRLTVV.

The rearrangement joins TRBV2 to TRBJ2-7, with TRBD1 matching 8 bases. This CDR3 spans 15 amino acids. V was clipped by 6 bases and J by 2 bases; unmatched bases: 9. The germline V gene has CDR1 SNHLY and CDR2 FYNNEI. CDR3 DNA: TGTGCCAGCAGCCAGAACAGGGGGGCCACCTACGAGCAGTACTTC. Translating it yields CASSQNRGATYEQYF.

The rearrangement joins TRBV7-2 to TRBJ2-7; a weak D match, TRBD2 (5 bases). Germline V gene lookup returns CDR1 SGHTA and CDR2 FQGNSA. CDR3 length equals 15 residues. Trimming left V 3 bases short and J 2 bases short, with 14 bases between. CDR3 bases: TGTGCCAGCAGCTTGACGCGGGCCACTCCCTACGAGCAGTACTTC. This codes for CASSLTRATPYEQYF.

The chain links TRBV9 to TRBJ2-3, with 12 bases identical to TRBD2. V trimming: 1 base; J trimming: 3 bases; junction bases outside the gene matches: 3. CDR3 length equals 16 residues. In germline, CDR1 is SGDLS, CDR2 YYNGEE. The CDR3 coding sequence is TGTGCCAGCAGCGTACTAGCGGGAGGGCTGACAGATACGCAGTATTTT. This codes for CASSVLAGGLTDTQYF.

The chain is built from TRBV29-1 and TRBJ2-2, with D unclear. The CDR3 is made up of 10 amino acids. Trimming shortened V by 4 bases and J by 6 bases, and 3 bases separated the two germline ends. Germline V CDR1 and CDR2: SQVTM, ANQGSEA. CDR3 bases: TGCAGCGTTGGAGCCGGGGAGCTGTTTTTT. Translation gives CSVGAGELFF.

The count of this clone is one. V gene TRBV7-2 combines with J gene TRBJ2-7; TRBD2 matches at 10 bases. This CDR3 is 16 amino acids long. CDR1 and CDR2 from the germline V gene are SGHTA and FQGNSA. J was trimmed by 0 bases and V by 5 bases; bases with no gene match: 7. The CDR3 spells CASSVSSGSFSYEQYF. DNA of the CDR3: TGTGCCAGCAGCGTATCTAGCGGGAGTTTCTCCTACGAGCAGTACTTC. Based on the CDR3 plus reference TRBV7-2 and TRBJ2-7, the full variable domain is GAGVSQSPSNKVTEKGKDVELRCDPISGHTALYWYRQSLGQGLEFLIYFQGNSAPDKSGLPSDRFSAERTGGSVSTLTIQRTQQEDSAVYLCASSVSSGSFSYEQYFGPGTRLTVT.

This sequence joins TRBV18 and TRBJ2-5; tentatively, D is TRBD1 (5 bases). The ends were cut back, 6 bases at V and 3 bases at J, with 17 bases in the middle. CDR1 is KGHSH and CDR2 is LQKENI in the germline V gene. This CDR3 has 15 residues. CDR3 DNA sequence: TGTGCCAGCTCCTCCCAATGGACACCCGAAGAGACCCAGTACTTC. It encodes CASSSQWTPEETQYF.

This chain connects TRBV6-5 to TRBJ2-1; D unclear. CDR1 is MNHEY and CDR2 is SVGAGI in the germline V gene. The CDR3 is 14 residues long. With 7 bases removed from V and 4 bases from J, the gap between germline ends came to 14 bases. The CDR3 loop reads CASNAVAVYNEQFF. The DNA of the CDR3 is TGTGCCAGCAACGCCGTGGCAGTATACAATGAGCAGTTCTTC.

The chain links TRBV4-2 to TRBJ2-5, with 7 bases that match TRBD1. V was pared by 5 bases and J by 1 base, with 4 bases of the junction left unmatched. The length of the CDR3 is 14 residues. CDR1 LGHNA and CDR2 YNFKEQ come from the germline V gene. CDR3 loop: CASSEGAAQETQYF. The CDR3 bases are TGTGCCAGCAGCGAGGGGGCGGCCCAAGAGACCCAGTACTTC.